Following are 5 T cell receptor beta chains from one sample sequenced in a study of identifying expanded T cells in peripheral blood. Clones were read by immunoSEQ multiplex PCR, and TCRdb kept only the in-frame ones, dropping some. The sample has tens of thousands of clones, roughly 87% seen once. The material sequenced was blood. The origin of the receptors is a person aged 18 to 75 in good health.

The sample holds a few counts of this clone. The chain has TRBV4-2 and TRBJ1-2, with TRBD1 as a possible D gene (5 bases). The CDR3 is 16 residues long. Looked up from germline, CDR1 is LGHNA and CDR2 is YNFKEQ. Trimming removed 1 base from V and 0 bases from J, with 12 bases in between. This CDR3 reads CASSQGGGTSNYGYTF. CDR3 DNA: TGTGCCAGCAGCCAAGGGGGGGGGACTTCTAACTATGGCTACACCTTC.

The chain couples TRBV10-2 to TRBJ1-6; D is perhaps TRBD1 (5 bases). This CDR3 is built from 18 residues. Germline lookup yields CDR1 WSHSY and CDR2 SAAADI. The germline V and J ends were trimmed by 1 base and 1 base, with 14 bases remaining between them. The CDR3 region has the DNA TGCGCCAGCAGTGAGTGGGGCTTTGGATTTTCCTATAATTCACCCCTCCACTTT. Translated: CASSEWGFGFSYNSPLHF.

The chain recombines TRBV28 with TRBJ2-1, with unresolved D. V was pared by 3 bases and J by 0 bases, with 12 bases between. Germline CDR1 and CDR2: MDHEN and SYDVKM. The CDR3 has 16 amino acids. CDR3 DNA: TGTGCCAGCAGTTTTAATAGGTTACCCTCCTACAATGAGCAGTTCTTC. This gives the protein CASSFNRLPSYNEQFF.

V is TRBV7-8 and J is TRBJ1-2; 10 nucleotides agree with TRBD1. Germline lookup yields CDR1 SGHVS and CDR2 FQNEAQ. V was pared by 6 bases and J by 0 bases, with 13 bases of the junction left unmatched. The CDR3 is 18 residues long. CDR3 sequence reads: CASRLSGTGAQANYGYTF. For the CDR3, the DNA is TGTGCCAGCAGATTAAGCGGGACAGGGGCCCAAGCTAACTATGGCTACACCTTC.

The chain combines TRBV11-3 with TRBJ2-5; D may be TRBD2 (7 bases). CDR1 and CDR2 from the germline V gene are SGHNT and YENEEA. This CDR3 comprises 17 residues. With 5 bases removed from V and 4 bases from J, the gap between germline ends came to 23 bases. This CDR3 is CASSRGGRGGWGETQYF. The CDR3 coding sequence is TGTGCCAGCAGCCGCGGCGGGAGAGGGGGTTGGGGAGAGACCCAGTACTTC.